This TCR beta chain was profiled in a study of T cells in Graves' hyperthyroidism and ophthalmopathy. Regarding the study as a whole: Blood also showed most of the thyroid clonotypes that were expanded above 0.001.

It was RNA transcripts that yielded the amplified TCR beta CDR3 regions. When the TCR CDR3 underwent first-round RT-PCR, the HTBI primer set was used. TCRdb re-called the multiplex PCR reads with MiXCR, one entry per CDR3 protein. Among 75,000 to 100,000 distinct CDR3 sequences listed, about 37% were seen once. About this clonotype: What it binds is unknown.

V lost 6 bases, J lost 0 bases, and 9 bases lay in between. The CDR3 covers 13 residues. CDR1 SNHLY and CDR2 FYNNEI come from the germline V gene. The V gene is TRBV2, the J gene TRBJ2-7; TRBD2 is a possible D gene (6 bases). Sequencing was performed on peripheral blood or thyroid tissue (not recorded which). This receptor was taken from a woman younger than 45 with Graves' hyperthyroidism. DNA for the CDR3: TGTGCCAGCAGGGAGGGACCCTCCTACGAGCAGTACTTC. It codes for CASREGPSYEQYF.